The present TCR beta chain was sequenced within a study of blood T cell repertoires in COVID-19. About the research overall: COVID-19 samples from acute and convalescent phases originated in the United States, Italy and Spain. The analysed material was cDNA or gDNA that came from T cells, B-cell-depleted T cells, or PBMCs.

This CDR3 has 13 residues. The germline V and J ends were trimmed by 10 bases and 0 bases, with 13 bases remaining between them. The germline CDR1 and CDR2 sequences are SGHTA and FQGTGA. The Seattle patients, enrolled during active infection, were followed longitudinally. This clone was seen just once. Study processing details: By means of reference gene primer amplification, nucleated cell counts were estimated. TCRdb keeps only in-frame clones here, not all; method: immunoSEQ multiplex PCR. V and J calls plus clone size are reproduced from that table; the DNA served to infer D and trimming. The sample has 60,000 to 75,000 clones, 87% seen once.

The specimen was peripheral blood. The chain links TRBV7-3 to TRBJ2-7; D possibly corresponds to TRBD1 (5 bases). The clonotype was recovered from a woman between 45 and 65 years old with COVID-19, enrolled during active disease. CDR3 in DNA: TGTGCCACCCTAAATCAGGGCTCCTACGAGCAGTACTTC. It codes for CATLNQGSYEQYF.